The clone carrying this TCR beta chain is a singleton in its sample. The germline V and J ends were trimmed by 1 base and 3 bases, with 12 bases remaining between them. CDR1 and CDR2 (germline): SGHTA, FQGNSA. This CDR3 spans 15 amino acids. Under the authors' procedure: Reference gene primers were amplified, and this amplification served to estimate nucleated cell counts. Method: immunoSEQ multiplex PCR; TCRdb's copy keeps in-frame clones and lacks some. The V and J calls and clone size come from that table; D and trimming were worked out from the DNA. Of approximately 97,000 clones listed, 75% to 95% are singletons. This sample was taken from a study of blood T cell repertoires in COVID-19. Looking at the study overall: Italy, Spain and the United States were the sources of the convalescent and acute COVID-19 samples. Sources were T cells, B-cell-depleted T cells, or PBMCs; the material itself was cDNA or gDNA.

Sequencing was done on a sample of peripheral blood. The chain recombines TRBV7-2 with TRBJ1-2, with D tentatively TRBD1 (6 bases). The TCR comes from a man aged 55 to 70 with acute or convalescent COVID-19. The CDR3 bases are TGTGCCAGCAGCTTAGAGGGGGGGAGGTACTATGGCTACACCTTC. Its protein is CASSLEGGRYYGYTF.